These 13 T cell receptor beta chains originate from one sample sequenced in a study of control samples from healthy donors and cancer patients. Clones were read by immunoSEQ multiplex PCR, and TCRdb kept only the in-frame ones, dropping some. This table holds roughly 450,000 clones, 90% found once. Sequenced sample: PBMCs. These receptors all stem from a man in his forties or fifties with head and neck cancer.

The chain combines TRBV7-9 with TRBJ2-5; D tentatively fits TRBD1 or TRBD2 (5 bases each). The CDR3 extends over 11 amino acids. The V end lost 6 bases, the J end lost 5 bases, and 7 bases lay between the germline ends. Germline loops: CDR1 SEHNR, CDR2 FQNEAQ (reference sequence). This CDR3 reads CASRGVETQYF. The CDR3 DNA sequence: TGTGCCAGCAGGGGGGTTGAGACCCAGTACTTC. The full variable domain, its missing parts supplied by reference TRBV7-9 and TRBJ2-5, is DTGVSQNPRHKITKRGQNVTFRCDPISEHNRLYWYRQTLGQGPEFLTYFQNEAQLEKSRLLSDRFSAERPKGSFSTLEIQRTEQGDSAMYLCASRGVETQYFGPGTRLLVL.

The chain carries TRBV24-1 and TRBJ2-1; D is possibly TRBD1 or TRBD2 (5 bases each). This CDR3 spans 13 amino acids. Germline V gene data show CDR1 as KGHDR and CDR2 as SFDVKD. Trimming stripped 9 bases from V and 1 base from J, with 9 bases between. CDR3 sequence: CATEGLSYNEQFF. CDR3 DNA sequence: TGTGCCACCGAGGGGCTTTCCTACAATGAGCAGTTCTTC.

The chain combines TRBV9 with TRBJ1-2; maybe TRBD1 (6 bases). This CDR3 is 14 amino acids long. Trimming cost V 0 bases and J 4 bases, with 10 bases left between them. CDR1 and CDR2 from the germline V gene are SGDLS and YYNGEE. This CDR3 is CASSVAQGTYGYTF. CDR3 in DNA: TGTGCCAGCAGCGTAGCACAGGGCACCTATGGCTACACCTTC.

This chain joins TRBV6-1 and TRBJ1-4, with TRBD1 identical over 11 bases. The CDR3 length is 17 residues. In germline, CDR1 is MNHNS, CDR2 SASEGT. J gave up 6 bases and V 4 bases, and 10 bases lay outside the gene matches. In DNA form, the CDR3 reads TGTGCCAGCAGTGCACGGGACAGGGGGATCGTGGATGAAAAACTGTTTTTT. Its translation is CASSARDRGIVDEKLFF.

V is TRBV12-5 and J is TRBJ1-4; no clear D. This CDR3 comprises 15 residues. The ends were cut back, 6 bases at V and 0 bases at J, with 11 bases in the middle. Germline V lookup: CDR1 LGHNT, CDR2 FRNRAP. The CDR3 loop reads CASGLRAATNEKLFF. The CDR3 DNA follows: TGTGCTAGTGGCCTTAGGGCTGCAACTAATGAAAAACTGTTTTTT.

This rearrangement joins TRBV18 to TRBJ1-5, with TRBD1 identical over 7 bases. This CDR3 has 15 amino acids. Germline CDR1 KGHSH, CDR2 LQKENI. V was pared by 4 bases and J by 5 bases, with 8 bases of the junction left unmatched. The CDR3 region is CASSQGRGRDQPQHF. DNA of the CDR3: TGTGCCAGCTCACAAGGGAGGGGGCGGGATCAGCCCCAGCATTTT.

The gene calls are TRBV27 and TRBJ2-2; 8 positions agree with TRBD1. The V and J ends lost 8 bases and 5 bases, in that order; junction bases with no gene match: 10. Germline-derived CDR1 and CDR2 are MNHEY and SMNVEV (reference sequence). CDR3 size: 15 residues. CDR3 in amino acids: CASRRQGTRTGELFF. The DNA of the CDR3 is TGTGCCAGCCGACGACAGGGGACTCGGACCGGGGAGCTGTTTTTT.

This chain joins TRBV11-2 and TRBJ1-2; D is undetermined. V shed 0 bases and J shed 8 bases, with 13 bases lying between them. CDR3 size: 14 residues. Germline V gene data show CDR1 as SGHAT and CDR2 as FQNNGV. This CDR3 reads CASSLDRTGGGYTF. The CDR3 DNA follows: TGTGCCAGCAGCTTAGACAGGACCGGCGGGGGCTACACCTTC.

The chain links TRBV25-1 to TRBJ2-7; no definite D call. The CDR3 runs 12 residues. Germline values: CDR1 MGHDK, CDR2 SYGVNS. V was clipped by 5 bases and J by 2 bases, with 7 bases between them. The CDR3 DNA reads TGTGCCAGCAGTCACAGTGCCTACGAGCAGTACTTC. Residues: CASSHSAYEQYF.

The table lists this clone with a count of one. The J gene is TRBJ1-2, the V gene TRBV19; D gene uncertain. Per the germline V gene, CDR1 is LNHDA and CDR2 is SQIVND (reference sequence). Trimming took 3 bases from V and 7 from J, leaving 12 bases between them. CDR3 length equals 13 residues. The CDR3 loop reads CASSIIDRSGYTF. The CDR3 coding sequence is TGTGCCAGTAGTATCATTGACCGGTCTGGCTACACCTTC.

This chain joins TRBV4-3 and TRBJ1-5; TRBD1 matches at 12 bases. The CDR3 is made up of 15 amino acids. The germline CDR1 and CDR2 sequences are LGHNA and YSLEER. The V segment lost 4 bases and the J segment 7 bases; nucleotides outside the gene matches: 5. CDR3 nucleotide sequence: TGCGCCAGCAGCCCCGGGACAGGGGGCATGCAGCCCCAGCATTTT. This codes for CASSPGTGGMQPQHF.

In nucleotides, the CDR3 is TGTGCCAGTAGTATGGATCCAGGGGGCCGTGGCTACACCTTC. It is translated as CASSMDPGGRGYTF. This chain joins TRBV19 and TRBJ1-2; the match to TRBD1 covers 8 bases. V shed 3 bases, J shed 7 bases, and the junction held 7 bases outside the gene matches. This CDR3 has 14 residues. Looked up from germline, CDR1 is LNHDA and CDR2 is SQIVND (reference sequence).

CDR3 nucleotide sequence: TGTGCCAGCAGCTTATTACAGGGGGTCTACAATGAGCAGTTCTTC. It is translated as CASSLLQGVYNEQFF. J is TRBJ2-1 and V is TRBV7-3; TRBD1 agrees at 8 bases. This CDR3 spans 15 amino acids. Unmatched junction bases numbered 3, after V lost 2 bases and J lost 3 bases. The germline V gene has CDR1 SGHTA and CDR2 FQGTGA.